This T cell receptor beta chain was observed in a study of metastatic and nonmetastatic thyroid tumors. The overall study: Comparative analysis of repertoires was undertaken across blood and tumor or nodule tissue obtained from malignant and benign thyroid patients. The study's findings and limits: Compared with benign nodules, malignant thyroid tumors were reported to have significantly higher TCR beta diversity in both blood and tumor.

The CDR3 loop spans 16 amino acids. From germline, CDR1 is MNHNS and CDR2 SASEGT. After removal of 5 bases from V and 0 bases from J, the junction contained 7 bases not matched to a gene. In the original analysis: A papillary thyroid cancer distant-metastasis classifier was built from CDR3 differences across clinicopathological groups. TCRdb re-called the PCR reads via MiXCR. The V and J calls and clone size are TCRdb's, not the authors'. The sample lists some 31,000 clones, roughly 18% seen once, with 5.5% to 7.5% in the top ten. Patients were all untreated before their thyroid surgery. This clone was seen more than once but under ten times. Its specificity is unknown.

The gene calls are TRBV6-1 and TRBJ2-3, with TRBD2 matching 8 bases. The specimen was blood. The source of this sequence is a female donor with papillary thyroid cancer or a benign thyroid nodule (not recorded which). Some clones in this sample may be carry-over from other donors' samples. CDR3 protein: CASSLGTRPSTDTQYF. DNA for the CDR3: TGTGCCAGCAGTCTTGGGACTAGACCCAGCACAGATACGCAGTATTTT.